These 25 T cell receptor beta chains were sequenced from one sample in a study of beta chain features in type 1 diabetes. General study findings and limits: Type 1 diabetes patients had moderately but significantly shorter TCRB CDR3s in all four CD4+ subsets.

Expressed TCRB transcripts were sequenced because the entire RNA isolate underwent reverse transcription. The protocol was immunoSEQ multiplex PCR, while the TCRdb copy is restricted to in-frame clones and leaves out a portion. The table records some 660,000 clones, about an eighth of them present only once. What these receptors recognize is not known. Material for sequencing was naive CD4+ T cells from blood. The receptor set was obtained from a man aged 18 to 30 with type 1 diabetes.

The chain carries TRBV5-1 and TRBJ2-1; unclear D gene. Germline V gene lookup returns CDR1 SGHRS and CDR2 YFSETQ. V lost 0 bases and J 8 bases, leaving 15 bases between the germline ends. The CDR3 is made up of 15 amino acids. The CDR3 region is CASSLAGTVADEQFF. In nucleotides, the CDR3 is TGCGCCAGCAGCTTGGCAGGAACTGTCGCGGATGAGCAGTTCTTC. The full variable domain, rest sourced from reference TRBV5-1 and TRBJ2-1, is KAGVTQTPRYLIKTRGQQVTLSCSPISGHRSVSWYQQTPGQGLQFLFEYFSETQRNKGNFPGRFSGRQFSNSRSEMNVSTLELGDSALYLCASSLAGTVADEQFFGPGTRLTVL.

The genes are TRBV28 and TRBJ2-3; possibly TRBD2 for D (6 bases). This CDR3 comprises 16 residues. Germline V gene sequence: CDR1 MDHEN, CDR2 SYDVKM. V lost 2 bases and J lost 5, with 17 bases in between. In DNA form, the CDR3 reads TGTGCCAGCAGTTTAACACGGCGGGGCGGGAAAGATACGCAGTATTTT. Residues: CASSLTRRGGKDTQYF.

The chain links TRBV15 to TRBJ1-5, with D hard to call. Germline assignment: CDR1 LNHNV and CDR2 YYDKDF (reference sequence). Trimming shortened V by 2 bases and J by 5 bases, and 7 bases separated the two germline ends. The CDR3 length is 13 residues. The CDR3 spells CATSRSFDQPQHF. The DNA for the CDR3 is TGTGCCACCAGCAGATCATTCGATCAGCCCCAGCATTTT.

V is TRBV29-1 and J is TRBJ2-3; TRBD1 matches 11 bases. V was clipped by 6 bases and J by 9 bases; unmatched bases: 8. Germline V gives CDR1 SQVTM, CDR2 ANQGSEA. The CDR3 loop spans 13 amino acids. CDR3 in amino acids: CSVTGTGGGTQYF. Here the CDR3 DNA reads TGCAGCGTAACCGGGACAGGGGGAGGGACGCAGTATTTT.

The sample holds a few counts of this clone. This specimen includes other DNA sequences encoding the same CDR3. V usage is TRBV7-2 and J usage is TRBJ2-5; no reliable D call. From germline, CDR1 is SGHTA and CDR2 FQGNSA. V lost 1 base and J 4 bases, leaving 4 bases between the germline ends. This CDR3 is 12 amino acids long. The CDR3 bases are TGTGCCAGCAGCTTAGGCCGAGAGACCCAGTACTTC. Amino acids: CASSLGRETQYF.

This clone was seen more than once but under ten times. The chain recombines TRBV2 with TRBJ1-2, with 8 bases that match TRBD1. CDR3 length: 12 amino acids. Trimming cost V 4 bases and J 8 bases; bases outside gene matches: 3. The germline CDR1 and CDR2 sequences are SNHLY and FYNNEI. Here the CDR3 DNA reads TGTGCCAGCAGTGTGGACAGGGAAGGCTACACCTTC. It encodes CASSVDREGYTF.

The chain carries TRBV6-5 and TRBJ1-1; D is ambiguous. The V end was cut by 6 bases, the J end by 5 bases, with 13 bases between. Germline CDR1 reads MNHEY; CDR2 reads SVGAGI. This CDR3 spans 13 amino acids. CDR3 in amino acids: CASRHQDWTEAFF. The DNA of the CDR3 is TGTGCCAGCAGGCACCAAGACTGGACTGAAGCTTTCTTT.

Here the CDR3 reads CASSEPARTGNYGYTF. CDR3 nucleotides: TGTGCCAGCAGTGAACCCGCACGAACAGGCAACTATGGCTACACCTTC. The chain combines TRBV25-1 with TRBJ1-2; D is possibly TRBD1 (5 bases). This CDR3 has 16 residues. The germline V gene encodes CDR1 MGHDK and CDR2 SYGVNS. Trimming left V 2 bases short and J 2 bases short, with 15 bases between.

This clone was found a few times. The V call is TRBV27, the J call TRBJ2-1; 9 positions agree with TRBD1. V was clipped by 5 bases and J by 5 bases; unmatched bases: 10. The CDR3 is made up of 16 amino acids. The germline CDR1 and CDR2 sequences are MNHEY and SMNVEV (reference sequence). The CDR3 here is CASSIGTGRLDNEQFF. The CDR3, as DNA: TGTGCCAGCAGTATAGGGACAGGGAGGTTGGACAATGAGCAGTTCTTC.

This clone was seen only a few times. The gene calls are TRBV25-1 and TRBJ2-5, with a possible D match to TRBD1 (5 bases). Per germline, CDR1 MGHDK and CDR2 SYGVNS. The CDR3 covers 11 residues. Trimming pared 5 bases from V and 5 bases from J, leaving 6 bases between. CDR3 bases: TGTGCCAGCAGTTGGGGCGAGACCCAGTACTTC. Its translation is CASSWGETQYF.

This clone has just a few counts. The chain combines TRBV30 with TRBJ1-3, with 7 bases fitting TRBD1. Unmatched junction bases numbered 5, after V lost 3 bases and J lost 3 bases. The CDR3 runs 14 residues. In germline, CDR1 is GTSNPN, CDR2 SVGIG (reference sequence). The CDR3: CAWSLRDSGNTIYF. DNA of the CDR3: TGTGCCTGGAGCCTCCGGGACAGTGGAAACACCATATATTTT.

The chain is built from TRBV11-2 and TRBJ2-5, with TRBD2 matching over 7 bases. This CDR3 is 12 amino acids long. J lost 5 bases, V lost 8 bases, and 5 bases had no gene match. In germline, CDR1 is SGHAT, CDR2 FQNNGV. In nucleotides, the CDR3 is TGTGCCAGCGGGGGGGAAGGGGAGACCCAGTACTTC. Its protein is CASGGEGETQYF. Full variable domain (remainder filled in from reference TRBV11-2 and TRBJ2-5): EAGVAQSPRYKIIEKRQSVAFWCNPISGHATLYWYQQILGQGPKLLIQFQNNGVVDDSQLPKDRFSAERLKGVDSTLKIQPAKLEDSAVYLCASGGEGETQYFGPGTRLLVL.

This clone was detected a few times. The CDR3 DNA reads TGTGCCAGCAGCATTCCTTCCGGGGGGGATTCCTACGAGCAGTACTTC. Its translation is CASSIPSGGDSYEQYF. The chain links TRBV21-1 to TRBJ2-7; TRBD2 was called by the table and not checked on the DNA. TRBV21-1 constitutes a pseudogene. CDR3 size: 16 residues.

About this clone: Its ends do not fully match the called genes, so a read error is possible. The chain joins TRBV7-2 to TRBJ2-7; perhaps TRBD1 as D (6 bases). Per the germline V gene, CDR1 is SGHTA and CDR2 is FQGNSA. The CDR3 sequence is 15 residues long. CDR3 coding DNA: TGTGCGAGCAAGAGTCAGGGGCCACTCGGGTACGAGCAGTACTTC. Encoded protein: CASKSQGPLGYEQYF.

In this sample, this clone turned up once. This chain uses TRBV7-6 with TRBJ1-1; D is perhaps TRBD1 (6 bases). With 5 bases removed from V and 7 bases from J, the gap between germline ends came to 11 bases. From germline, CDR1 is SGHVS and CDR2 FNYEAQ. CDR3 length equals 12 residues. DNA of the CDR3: TGTGCCAGCAGCGAAACAGGGAATGAAGCTTTCTTT. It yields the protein CASSETGNEAFF.

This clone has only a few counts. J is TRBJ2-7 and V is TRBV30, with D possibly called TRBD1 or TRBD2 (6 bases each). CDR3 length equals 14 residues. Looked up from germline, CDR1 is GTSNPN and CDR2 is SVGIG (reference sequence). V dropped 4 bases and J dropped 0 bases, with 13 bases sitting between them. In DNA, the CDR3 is TGTGCCTGGAAGGGGGGTCCCCTCTCCTACGAGCAGTACTTC. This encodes CAWKGGPLSYEQYF.

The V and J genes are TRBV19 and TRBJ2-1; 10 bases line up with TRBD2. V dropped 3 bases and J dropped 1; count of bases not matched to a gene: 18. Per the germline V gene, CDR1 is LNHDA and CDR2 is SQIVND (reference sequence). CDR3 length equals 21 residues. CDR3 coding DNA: TGTGCCAGTAGTATCGGGACCCCGGGTAGCGGGGGGCGACCTTCCTACAATGAGCAGTTCTTC. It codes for CASSIGTPGSGGRPSYNEQFF.

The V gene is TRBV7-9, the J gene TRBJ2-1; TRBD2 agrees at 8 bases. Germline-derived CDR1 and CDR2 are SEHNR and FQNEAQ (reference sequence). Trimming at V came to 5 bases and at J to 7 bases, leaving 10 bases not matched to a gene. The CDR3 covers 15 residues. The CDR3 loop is CASSPSAAGDNEQFF. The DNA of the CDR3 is TGTGCCAGCAGCCCCTCGGCAGCGGGAGATAATGAGCAGTTCTTC.

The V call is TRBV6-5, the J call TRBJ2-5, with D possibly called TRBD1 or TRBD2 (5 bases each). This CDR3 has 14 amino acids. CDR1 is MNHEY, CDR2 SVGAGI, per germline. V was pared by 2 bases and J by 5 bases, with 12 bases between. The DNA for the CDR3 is TGTGCCAGCAGTTACGTGGGGGTTCGCGAGACCCAGTACTTC. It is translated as CASSYVGVRETQYF.

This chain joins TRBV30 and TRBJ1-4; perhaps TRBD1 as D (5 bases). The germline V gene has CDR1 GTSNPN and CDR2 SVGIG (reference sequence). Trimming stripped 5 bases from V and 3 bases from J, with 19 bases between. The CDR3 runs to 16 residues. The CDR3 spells CAWGPQEGWANEKLFF. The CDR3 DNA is TGTGCCTGGGGACCACAGGAAGGGTGGGCTAATGAAAAACTGTTTTTT.

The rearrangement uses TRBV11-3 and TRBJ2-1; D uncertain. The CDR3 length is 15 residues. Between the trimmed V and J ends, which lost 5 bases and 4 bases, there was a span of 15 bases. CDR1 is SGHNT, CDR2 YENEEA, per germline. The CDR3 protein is CASSLTGQEYNEQFF. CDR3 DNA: TGTGCCAGCAGCCTAACCGGCCAGGAATACAATGAGCAGTTCTTC.

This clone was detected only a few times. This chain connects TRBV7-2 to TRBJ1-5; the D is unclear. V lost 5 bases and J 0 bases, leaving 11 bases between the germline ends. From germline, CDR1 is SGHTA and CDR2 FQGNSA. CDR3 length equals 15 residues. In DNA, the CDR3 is TGTGCCAGCAGCCACAGCCCCTTTAGCAATCAGCCCCAGCATTTT. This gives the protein CASSHSPFSNQPQHF.

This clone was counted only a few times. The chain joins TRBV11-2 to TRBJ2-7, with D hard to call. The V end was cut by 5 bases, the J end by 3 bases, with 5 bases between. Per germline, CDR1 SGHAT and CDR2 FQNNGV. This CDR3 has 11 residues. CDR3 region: CASSPDYEQYF. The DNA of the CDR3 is TGTGCCAGCAGCCCCGACTACGAGCAGTACTTC.

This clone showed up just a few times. The CDR3 DNA reads as TGTGCCTGGAGTTCGGGTTTCAACAATCAGCCCCAGCATTTT. It translates to CAWSSGFNNQPQHF. The V call is TRBV30, the J call TRBJ1-5, with unresolved D. V gave up 2 bases and J gave up 3 bases, with 11 bases separating them. The CDR3 sequence is 14 residues long. Germline V gene lookup returns CDR1 GTSNPN and CDR2 SVGIG (reference sequence).

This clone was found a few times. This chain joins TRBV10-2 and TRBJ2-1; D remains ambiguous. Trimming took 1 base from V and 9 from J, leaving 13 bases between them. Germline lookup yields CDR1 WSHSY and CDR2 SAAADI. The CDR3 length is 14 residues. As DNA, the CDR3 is TGCGCCAGCAGTGAGTTTCTCCCCTGGGGTGAGCAGTTCTTC. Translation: CASSEFLPWGEQFF.